The 5 T cell receptor beta chains in this list originate from one sample, sequenced in a study of identical twins. TCRdb ran MiXCR on the 5' RACE reads and lists one entry per CDR3 protein. The data show 1.5 million or so distinct CDR3 sequences, under 35% seen once. Specimen: cord blood. The receptors shown here come from a newborn girl in good health.

This clonotype was counted many times. The V call is TRBV10-3, the J call TRBJ2-7; the match to TRBD1 covers 7 bases. Germline assignment: CDR1 ENHRY and CDR2 SYGVKD. V shed 1 base and J 3 bases; nucleotides not matched to a gene: 6. This CDR3 has 15 residues. CDR3 protein: CAISELTGKDYEQYF. The CDR3 nucleotides are TGTGCCATCAGTGAGTTGACAGGGAAGGACTACGAGCAGTACTTC.

This clonotype has more than one count but fewer than ten. The chain joins TRBV5-1 to TRBJ2-7; D perhaps matches TRBD1 (6 bases). The CDR3 is 13 amino acids. CDR1 SGHRS and CDR2 YFSETQ come from the germline V gene. Deletions cut 4 bases from V and 2 bases from J, with 10 bases between. Written as DNA, the CDR3 is TGCGCCAGCAGCCGGGACATCCCCTACGAGCAGTACTTC. This codes for CASSRDIPYEQYF.

Many counts were recorded for this clonotype. The genes are TRBV2 and TRBJ2-3, with D tentatively TRBD1 (6 bases). The ends were cut back, 0 bases at V and 6 bases at J, with 22 bases in the middle. Per germline, CDR1 SNHLY and CDR2 FYNNEI. The CDR3 is made up of 18 amino acids. CDR3 residues: CASSEAAGVGFKSDTQYF. The CDR3 DNA is TGTGCCAGCAGTGAAGCGGCAGGGGTTGGTTTTAAGTCTGATACGCAGTATTTT.

The V and J genes are TRBV20-1 and TRBJ2-5, with 8 bases identical to TRBD2. Trimming at V came to 3 bases and at J to 13 bases, leaving 4 bases not matched to a gene. CDR1 DFQATT and CDR2 SNEGSKA come from the germline V gene (reference sequence). The CDR3 is 10 amino acids. In DNA, the CDR3 is TGCAGTGCTAGGACTAGCGAGCGGTACTTC. Its translation is CSARTSERYF.

The chain carries TRBV5-1 and TRBJ2-1, with D perhaps matching TRBD1 (5 bases). V shed 1 base and J shed 0 bases, with 11 bases lying between them. Germline CDR1 is SGHRS and CDR2 is YFSETQ. This CDR3 spans 16 amino acids. CDR3 coding DNA: TGCGCCAGCAGCTTGTTTCAGGGCAGCTCCTACAATGAGCAGTTCTTC. It yields the protein CASSLFQGSSYNEQFF.